This T cell receptor beta chain is drawn from a study of blood T cells in healthy people across ages. Combining a sample-barcoded 5' primer with a J-beta primer mix, a second PCR ran for 7 to 11 cycles. TCRdb fed the 5' RACE reads into MiXCR, producing one record per CDR3 protein. Among over a million distinct CDR3 sequences listed, approximately 42% were seen once. Isolated PBMCs totaled at least 7 million in each sample. Germline lookup yields CDR1 SEHNR and CDR2 FQNEAQ (reference sequence). The CDR3 spans 16 residues. V was trimmed by 5 bases and J by 3 bases, leaving 17 bases between them. Specimen: blood. The sequence was obtained from a woman younger than 30 in good health. This rearrangement joins TRBV7-9 to TRBJ2-1; no clear D gene. The CDR3 protein is CASSPVGQMLYNEQFF. The DNA for the CDR3 is TGTGCCAGCAGCCCGGTCGGCCAGATGCTCTACAATGAGCAGTTCTTC.